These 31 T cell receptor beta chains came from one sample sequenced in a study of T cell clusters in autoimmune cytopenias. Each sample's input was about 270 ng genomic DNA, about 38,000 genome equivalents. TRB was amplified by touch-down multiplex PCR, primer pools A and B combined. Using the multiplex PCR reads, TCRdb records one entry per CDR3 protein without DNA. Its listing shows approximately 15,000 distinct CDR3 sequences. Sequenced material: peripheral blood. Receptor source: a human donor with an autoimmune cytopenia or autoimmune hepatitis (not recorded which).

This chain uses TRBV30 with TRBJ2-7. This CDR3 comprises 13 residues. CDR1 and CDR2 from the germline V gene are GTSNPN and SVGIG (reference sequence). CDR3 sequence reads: CAWSVSATYEQYF.

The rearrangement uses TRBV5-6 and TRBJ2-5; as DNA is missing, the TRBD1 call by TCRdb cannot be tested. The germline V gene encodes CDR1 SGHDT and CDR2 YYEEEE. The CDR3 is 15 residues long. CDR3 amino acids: CASSFSSGAQETQYF.

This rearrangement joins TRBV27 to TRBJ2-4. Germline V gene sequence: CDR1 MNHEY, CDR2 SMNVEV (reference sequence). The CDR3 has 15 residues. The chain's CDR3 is CASSLIRDLKNIQYF.

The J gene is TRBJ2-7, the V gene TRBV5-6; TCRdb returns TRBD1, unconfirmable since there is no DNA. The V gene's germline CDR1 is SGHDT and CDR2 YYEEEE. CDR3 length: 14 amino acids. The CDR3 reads CASSWGQGAYEQYF. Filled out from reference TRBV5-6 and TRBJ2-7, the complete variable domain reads DAGVTQSPTHLIKTRGQQVTLRCSPKSGHDTVSWYQQALGQGPQFIFQYYEEEERQRGNFPDRFSGHQFPNYSSELNVNALLLGDSALYLCASSWGQGAYEQYFGPGTRLTVT.

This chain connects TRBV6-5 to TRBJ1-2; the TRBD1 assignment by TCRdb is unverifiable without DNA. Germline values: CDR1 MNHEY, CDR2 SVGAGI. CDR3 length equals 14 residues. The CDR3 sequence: CASSDRTASYGYTF.

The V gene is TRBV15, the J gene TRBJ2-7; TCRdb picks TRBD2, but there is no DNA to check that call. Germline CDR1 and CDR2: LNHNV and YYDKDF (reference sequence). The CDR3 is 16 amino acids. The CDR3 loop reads CATSRLLDGRGYEQYF.

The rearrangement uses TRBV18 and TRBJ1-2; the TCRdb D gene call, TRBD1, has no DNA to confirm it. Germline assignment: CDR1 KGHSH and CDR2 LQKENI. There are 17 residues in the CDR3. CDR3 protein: CASSPGTGYDLNYGYTF.

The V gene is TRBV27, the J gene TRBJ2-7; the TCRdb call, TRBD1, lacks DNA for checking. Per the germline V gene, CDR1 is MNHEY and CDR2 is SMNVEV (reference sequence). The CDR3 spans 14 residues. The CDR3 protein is CASSLSPSIYEQYF.

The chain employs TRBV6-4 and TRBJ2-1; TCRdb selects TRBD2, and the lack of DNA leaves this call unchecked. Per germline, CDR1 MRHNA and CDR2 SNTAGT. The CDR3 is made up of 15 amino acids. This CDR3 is CASRGAGSSYNEQFF.

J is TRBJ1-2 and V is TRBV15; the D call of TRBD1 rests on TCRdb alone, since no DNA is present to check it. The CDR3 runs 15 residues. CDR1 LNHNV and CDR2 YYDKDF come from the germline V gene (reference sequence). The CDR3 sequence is CATSREDRVDYGYTF.

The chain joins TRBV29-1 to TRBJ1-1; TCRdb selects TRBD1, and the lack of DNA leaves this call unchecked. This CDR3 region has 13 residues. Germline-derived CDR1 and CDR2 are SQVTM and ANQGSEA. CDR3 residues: CSGGTPKNTEAFF.

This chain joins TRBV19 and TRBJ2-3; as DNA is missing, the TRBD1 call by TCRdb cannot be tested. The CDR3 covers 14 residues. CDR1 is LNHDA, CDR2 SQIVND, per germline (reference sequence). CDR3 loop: CASSIRAAGDTQYF. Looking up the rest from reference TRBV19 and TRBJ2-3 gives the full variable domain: DGGITQSPKYLFRKEGQNVTLSCEQNLNHDAMYWYRQDPGQGLRLIYYSQIVNDFQKGDIAEGYSVSREKKESFPLTVTSAQKNPTAFYLCASSIRAAGDTQYFGPGTRLTVL.

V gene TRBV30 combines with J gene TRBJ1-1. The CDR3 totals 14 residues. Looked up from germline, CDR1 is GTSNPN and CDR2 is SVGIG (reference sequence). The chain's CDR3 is CAWSADSGTAEAFF.

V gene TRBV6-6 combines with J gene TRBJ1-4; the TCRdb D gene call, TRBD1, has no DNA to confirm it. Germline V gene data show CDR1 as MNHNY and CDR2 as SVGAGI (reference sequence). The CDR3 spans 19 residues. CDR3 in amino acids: CASSSDRGQGFATNEKLFF.

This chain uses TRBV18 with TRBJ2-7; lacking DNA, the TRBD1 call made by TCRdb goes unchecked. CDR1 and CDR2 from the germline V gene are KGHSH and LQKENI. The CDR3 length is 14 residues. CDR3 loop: CASSPDRFSYEQYF.

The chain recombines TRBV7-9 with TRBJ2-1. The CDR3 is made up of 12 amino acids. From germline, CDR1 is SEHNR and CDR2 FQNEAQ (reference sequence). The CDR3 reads CASSSLDNEQFF.

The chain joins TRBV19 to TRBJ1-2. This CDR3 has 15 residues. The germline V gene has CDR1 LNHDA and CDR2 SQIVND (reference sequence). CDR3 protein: CASSTYGTANYGYTF.

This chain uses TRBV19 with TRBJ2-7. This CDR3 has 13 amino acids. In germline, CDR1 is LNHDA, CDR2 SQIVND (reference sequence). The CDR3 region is CASSPHRKSEQYF.

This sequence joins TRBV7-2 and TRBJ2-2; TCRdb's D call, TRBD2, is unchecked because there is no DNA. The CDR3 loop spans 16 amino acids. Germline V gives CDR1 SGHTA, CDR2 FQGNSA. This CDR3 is CASSLTGLAPGRELFF.

This CDR3 is CSVEDLPEGNTEAFF. The chain is built from TRBV29-1 and TRBJ1-1. The CDR3 runs to 15 residues. Looked up from germline, CDR1 is SQVTM and CDR2 is ANQGSEA.

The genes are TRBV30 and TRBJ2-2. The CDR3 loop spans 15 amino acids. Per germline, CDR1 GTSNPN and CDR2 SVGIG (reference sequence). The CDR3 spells CAWSVLRTGTGELFF. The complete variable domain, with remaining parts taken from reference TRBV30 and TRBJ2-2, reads SQTIHQWPATLVQPVGSPLSLECTVEGTSNPNLYWYRQAAGRGLQLLFYSVGIGQISSEVPQNLSASRPQDRQFILSSKKLLLSDSGFYLCAWSVLRTGTGELFFGEGSRLTVL.

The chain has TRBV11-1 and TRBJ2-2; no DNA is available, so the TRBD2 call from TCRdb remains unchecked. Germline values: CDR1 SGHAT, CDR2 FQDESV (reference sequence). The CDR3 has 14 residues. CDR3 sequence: CASSLRRATGELFF. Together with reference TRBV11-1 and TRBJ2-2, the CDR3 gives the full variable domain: EAEVAQSPRYKITEKSQAVAFWCDPISGHATLYWYRQILGQGPELLVQFQDESVVDDSQLPKDRFSAERLKGVDSTLKIQPAELGDSAMYLCASSLRRATGELFFGEGSRLTVL.

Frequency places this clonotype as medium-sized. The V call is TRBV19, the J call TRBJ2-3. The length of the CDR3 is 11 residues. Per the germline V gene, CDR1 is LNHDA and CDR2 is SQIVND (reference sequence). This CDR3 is CASSILDTQYF.

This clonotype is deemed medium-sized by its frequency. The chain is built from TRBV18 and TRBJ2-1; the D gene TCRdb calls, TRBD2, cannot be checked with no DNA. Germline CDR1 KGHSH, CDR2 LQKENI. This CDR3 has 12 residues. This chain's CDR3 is CASSSRAHEQFF. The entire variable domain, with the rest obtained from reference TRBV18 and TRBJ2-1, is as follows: NAGVMQNPRHLVRRRGQEARLRCSPMKGHSHVYWYRQLPEEGLKFMVYLQKENIIDESGMPKERFSAEFPKEGPSILRIQQVVRGDSAAYFCASSSRAHEQFFGPGTRLTVL.

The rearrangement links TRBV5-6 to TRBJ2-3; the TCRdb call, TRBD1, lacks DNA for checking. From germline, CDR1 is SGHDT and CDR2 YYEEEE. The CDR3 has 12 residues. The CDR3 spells CASSAQGYTQYF.

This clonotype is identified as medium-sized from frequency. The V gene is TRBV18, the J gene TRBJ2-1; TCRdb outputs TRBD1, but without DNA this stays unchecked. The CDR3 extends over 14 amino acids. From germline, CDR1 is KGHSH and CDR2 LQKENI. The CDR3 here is CASSPRDQAWEQFF.

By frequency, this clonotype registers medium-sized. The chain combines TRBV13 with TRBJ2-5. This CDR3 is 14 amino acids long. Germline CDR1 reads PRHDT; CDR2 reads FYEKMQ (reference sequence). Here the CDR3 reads CASSPAGLQETQYF. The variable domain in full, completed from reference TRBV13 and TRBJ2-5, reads AAGVIQSPRHLIKEKRETATLKCYPIPRHDTVYWYQQGPGQDPQFLISFYEKMQSDKGSIPDRFSAQQFSDYHSELNMSSLELGDSALYFCASSPAGLQETQYFGPGTRLLVL.

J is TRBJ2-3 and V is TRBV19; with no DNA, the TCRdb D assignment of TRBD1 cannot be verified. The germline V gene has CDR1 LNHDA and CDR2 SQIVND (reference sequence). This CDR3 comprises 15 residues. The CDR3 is CASSISRGPTDTQYF.

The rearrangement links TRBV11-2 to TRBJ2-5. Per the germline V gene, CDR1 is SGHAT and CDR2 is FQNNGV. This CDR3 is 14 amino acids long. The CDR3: CASSSQSFKETQYF.

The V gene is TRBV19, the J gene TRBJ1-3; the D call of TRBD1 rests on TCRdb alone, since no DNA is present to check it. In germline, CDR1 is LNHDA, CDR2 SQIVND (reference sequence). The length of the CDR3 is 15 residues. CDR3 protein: CATSRQFGSGNTIYF. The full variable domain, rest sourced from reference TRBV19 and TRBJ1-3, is DGGITQSPKYLFRKEGQNVTLSCEQNLNHDAMYWYRQDPGQGLRLIYYSQIVNDFQKGDIAEGYSVSREKKESFPLTVTSAQKNPTAFYLCATSRQFGSGNTIYFGEGSWLTVV.

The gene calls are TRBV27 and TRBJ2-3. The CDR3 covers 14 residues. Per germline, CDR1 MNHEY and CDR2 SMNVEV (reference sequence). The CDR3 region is CASSFTQLADTQYF.